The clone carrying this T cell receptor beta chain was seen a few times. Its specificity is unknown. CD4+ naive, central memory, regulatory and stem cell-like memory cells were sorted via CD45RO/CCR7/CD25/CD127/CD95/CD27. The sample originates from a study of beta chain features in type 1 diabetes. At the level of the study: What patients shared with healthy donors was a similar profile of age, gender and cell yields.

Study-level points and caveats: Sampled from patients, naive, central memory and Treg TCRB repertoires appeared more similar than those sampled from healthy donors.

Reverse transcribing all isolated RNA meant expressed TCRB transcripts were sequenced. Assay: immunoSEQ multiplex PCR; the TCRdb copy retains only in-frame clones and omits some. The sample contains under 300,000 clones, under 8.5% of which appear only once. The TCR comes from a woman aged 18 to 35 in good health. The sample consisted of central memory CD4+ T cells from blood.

The CDR3 is CASSWTGVVTEAFF. Written as DNA, the CDR3 is TGCGCCAGCAGCTGGACAGGGGTCGTAACTGAAGCTTTCTTT. The chain uses TRBV5-1 and TRBJ1-1; TRBD1 agrees at 9 bases. This CDR3 region has 14 residues. The V gene's germline CDR1 is SGHRS and CDR2 YFSETQ. V lost 3 bases and J lost 5; bases outside the gene matches: 5.